This record concerns one T cell receptor beta chain sequence. Germline V lookup: CDR1 SGHRS, CDR2 YFSETQ. The CDR3 covers 18 residues. Trimming stripped 1 base from V and 0 bases from J, with 19 bases between. These data originate in a study of blood T cell repertoires in COVID-19. Study-level information: Samples taken during acute and convalescent COVID-19 were collected in the United States, Italy and Spain. In each case, the material was cDNA or gDNA derived from T cells, B-cell-depleted T cells, or PBMCs.

In the authors' methods: Reference gene primer amplification gave nucleated cell count estimates. Using immunoSEQ multiplex PCR, the repertoire was profiled, and TCRdb retains in-frame clones only, with some absent. V and J calls plus clone size are reproduced from that table; the DNA served to infer D and trimming. The data hold around 50,000 clones, with roughly 91% observed a single time. The sequencing input was peripheral blood. The origin of this receptor is a man aged 50 to 59 with active COVID-19. The chain couples TRBV5-1 to TRBJ1-1, with D perhaps TRBD1 (5 bases). The CDR3 nucleotides read TGCGCCAGCAGCTTGAAATGGGATAGGGGCTCCTTGAACACTGAAGCTTTCTTT. As protein: CASSLKWDRGSLNTEAFF.